The rows below give T cell receptor beta chains drawn from one sample of a study of shared clonotypes between healthy human individuals. TCRdb keeps only in-frame clones here, not all; method: immunoSEQ multiplex PCR. Among some 980,000 clones listed, 76% were seen once. Source material: memory CD4+ T cells sorted from blood. These TCRs come from a man between 18 and 35 years old in good health. Both conserved end residues are part of each CDR3. The D gene is left open where the match is weak. Not every row has a clone size; where given, it reads once, few, many or a size class.

CDR3 length	D gene	clone size	V gene	J gene	CDR3 protein	CDR3 DNA
13	NA	NA	TRBV7-9	TRBJ2-1	CASSLDIAGEQFF	TGTGCCAGCAGCTTAGATATCGCTGGTGAGCAGTTCTTC
15	NA	once	TRBV7-6	TRBJ1-4	CASSLALGVSEKLFF	TGTGCCAGCAGCTTAGCGCTCGGCGTTAGCGAAAAACTGTTTTTT
16	TRBD1	NA	TRBV28	TRBJ1-2	CASRLGTGGGIYGYTF	TGTGCCAGCAGACTTGGGACAGGGGGGGGTATCTATGGCTACACCTTC
18	TRBD2	NA	TRBV4-1	TRBJ2-7	CASSQDQTASGSSYEQYF	TGCGCCAGCAGCCAAGATCAAACGGCTAGCGGGAGCTCCTACGAGCAGTACTTC
14	NA	NA	TRBV5-1	TRBJ2-3	CASAKQESTDTQYF	TGCGCCAGCGCAAAACAGGAGAGCACAGATACGCAGTATTTT
14	TRBD2	few	TRBV30	TRBJ2-3	CAWNGRVSTDTQYF	TGTGCCTGGAACGGGAGGGTCAGCACAGATACGCAGTATTTT
14	NA	NA	TRBV7-8	TRBJ2-1	CASSLRAFSNEQFF	TGTGCCAGCAGCTTACGGGCCTTCTCAAATGAGCAGTTCTTC
14	TRBD1	NA	TRBV2	TRBJ2-7	CASSPWDSSYEQYF	TGTGCCAGCAGTCCTTGGGACAGCTCCTACGAGCAGTACTTC
14	NA	NA	TRBV6-1	TRBJ1-1	CASSPQEGSPRAFF	TGTGCCAGCAGTCCTCAAGAGGGGTCCCCTAGGGCTTTCTTT
14	TRBD1	NA	TRBV5-1	TRBJ2-2	CASTGDRNTGELFF	TGCGCCAGCACCGGGGACAGGAACACCGGGGAGCTGTTTTTT
16	NA	few	TRBV30	TRBJ1-5	CAWSLPRTQGVQPQHF	TGTGCCTGGAGTTTGCCGCGGACCCAAGGGGTTCAGCCCCAGCATTTT
12	TRBD1	few	TRBV19	TRBJ1-2	CASRQGEGGYTF	TGTGCCAGTAGGCAGGGGGAAGGAGGCTACACCTTC
15	NA	NA	TRBV6-1	TRBJ2-4	CASRGTNLAKNIQYF	TGTGCCAGCCGCGGGACAAACTTAGCCAAAAACATTCAGTACTTC
12	TRBD1	NA	TRBV30	TRBJ1-6	CAGGQVTSPLHF	TGTGCCGGGGGACAGGTGACCTCACCCCTCCACTTT
14	NA	once	TRBV6-6	TRBJ2-7	CASSYPGADYEQYF	TGTGCCAGCAGTTACCCCGGGGCTGATTACGAGCAGTACTTC
18	TRBD2	once	TRBV9	TRBJ2-5	CASSPRLAGAFDAETQYF	TGTGCCAGCAGCCCAAGACTAGCGGGGGCCTTCGATGCAGAGACCCAGTACTTC
13	NA	few	TRBV28	TRBJ1-1	CASSYDRRTEAFF	TGTGCCAGCAGTTACGACAGGAGGACTGAAGCTTTCTTT
11	NA	many	TRBV28	TRBJ2-7	CASSSAYEQYF	TGTGCCAGCAGTTCCGCCTACGAGCAGTACTTC
16	NA	many	TRBV5-1	TRBJ1-6	CASSLDSGGSNSPLHF	TGCGCCAGCAGCTTAGATTCTGGAGGCTCAAATTCACCCCTCCACTTT
16	TRBD1	NA	TRBV11-2	TRBJ2-5	CASSLVAGGTWETQYF	TGTGCCAGCAGCTTAGTAGCAGGGGGTACGTGGGAGACCCAGTACTTC
14	NA	NA	TRBV19	TRBJ1-5	CASSNRTANQPQHF	TGTGCCAGTAGTAACAGAACCGCCAATCAGCCCCAGCATTTT
18	NA	once	TRBV5-6	TRBJ2-5	CASSLPLWGDRPQETQYF	TGTGCCAGCAGCTTACCGTTATGGGGCGACAGGCCTCAAGAGACCCAGTACTTC
13	TRBD1	NA	TRBV29-1	TRBJ1-5	CSVAQGRDQPQHF	TGCAGCGTTGCACAGGGGCGCGATCAGCCCCAGCATTTT
15	TRBD2	NA	TRBV18	TRBJ2-7	CASSPLLAGPYEQYF	TGTGCCAGCTCACCACTACTAGCGGGACCCTACGAGCAGTACTTC
16	NA	NA	TRBV5-4	TRBJ2-2	CASSLAERASTGELFF	TGTGCCAGCAGCTTGGCCGAGAGGGCTTCTACCGGGGAGCTGTTTTTT
14	TRBD1	NA	TRBV5-8	TRBJ1-5	CASNPGQANQPQHF	TGTGCCAGCAACCCTGGACAGGCCAATCAGCCCCAGCATTTT
13	TRBD1	NA	TRBV28	TRBJ1-2	CASSLGQPIGYTF	TGTGCCAGCAGTTTGGGACAGCCTATAGGCTACACCTTC